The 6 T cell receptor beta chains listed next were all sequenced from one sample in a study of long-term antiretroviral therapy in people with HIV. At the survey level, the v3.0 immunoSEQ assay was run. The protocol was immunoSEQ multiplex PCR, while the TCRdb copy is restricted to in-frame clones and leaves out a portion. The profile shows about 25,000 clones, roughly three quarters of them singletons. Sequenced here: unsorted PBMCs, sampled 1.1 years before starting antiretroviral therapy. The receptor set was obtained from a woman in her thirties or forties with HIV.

CDR3 region: CAISESRGRGTGANVLTF. Here the CDR3 DNA reads TGTGCCATCAGTGAGTCGAGGGGGCGAGGTACGGGGGCCAACGTCCTGACTTTC. The chain has TRBV10-3 and TRBJ2-6, with TRBD1 matching over 7 bases. Per germline, CDR1 ENHRY and CDR2 SYGVKD. The J segment lost 4 bases and the V segment lost 0 bases, leaving 9 bases of the junction unmatched. This CDR3 spans 18 amino acids.

The CDR3 is CASSLDQVVGYEQYF. As DNA, the CDR3 is TGTGCCAGCAGCTTAGACCAGGTAGTGGGATACGAGCAGTACTTC. This chain links TRBV11-2 with TRBJ2-7; D unclear. The V and J ends lost 0 bases and 4 bases respectively, with 13 bases between them. Germline V gives CDR1 SGHAT, CDR2 FQNNGV. The CDR3 loop spans 15 amino acids.

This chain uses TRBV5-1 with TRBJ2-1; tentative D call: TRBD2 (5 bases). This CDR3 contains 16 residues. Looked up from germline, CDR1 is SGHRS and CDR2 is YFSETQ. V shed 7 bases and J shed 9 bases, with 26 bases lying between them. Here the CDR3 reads CASFPNPSSTLGEQFF. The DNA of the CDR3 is TGCGCCAGCTTTCCTAATCCTAGCTCCACCTTAGGTGAGCAGTTCTTC.

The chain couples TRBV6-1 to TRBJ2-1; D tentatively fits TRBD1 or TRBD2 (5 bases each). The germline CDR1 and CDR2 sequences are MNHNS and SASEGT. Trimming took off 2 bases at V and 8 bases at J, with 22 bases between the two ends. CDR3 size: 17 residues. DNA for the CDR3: TGTGCCAGCAGTGAACGCGTTGGGGACGGCTGGGCCCATGAGCAGTTCTTC. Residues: CASSERVGDGWAHEQFF.

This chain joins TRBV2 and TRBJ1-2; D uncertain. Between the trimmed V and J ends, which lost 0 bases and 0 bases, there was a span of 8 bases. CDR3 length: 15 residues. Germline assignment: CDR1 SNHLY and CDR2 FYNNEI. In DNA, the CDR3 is TGTGCCAGCAGTGAAGCCCCCAGAGCTAACTATGGCTACACCTTC. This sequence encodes CASSEAPRANYGYTF.

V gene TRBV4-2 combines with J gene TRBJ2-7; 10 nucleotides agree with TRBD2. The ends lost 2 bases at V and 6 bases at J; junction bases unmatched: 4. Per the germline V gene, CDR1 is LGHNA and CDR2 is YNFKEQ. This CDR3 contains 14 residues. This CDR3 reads CASSQIGLAVEQYF. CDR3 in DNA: TGTGCCAGCAGCCAAATCGGACTAGCGGTCGAGCAGTACTTC.